A selection of T cell receptor beta chains follows, all from one sample in a study of T-cell memory formation after mild COVID-19. A single record per CDR3 protein comes from TCRdb applying MiXCR to the 5' RACE reads. This sample yields just under 350,000 distinct CDR3 sequences, of which roughly 13% are seen a single time; about 22% belongs to the top ten. The sequencing input was PBMCs or a T cell subset sorted from them (not recorded which). The receptors derive from a man aged 18 to 29 who had mild COVID-19 (a few samples of this study predate the infection). Cell type and time point are not known. Both conserved end residues are part of each CDR3. A D gene is named only where the DNA matches it firmly. Size tells how often a clone was seen (once, few, many) or the class of an expanded clone, and some rows leave it out.

abundance: few; len: 17; v_gene: TRBV11-1; j_gene: TRBJ1-6; d_gene: -; CDR3aa: CASSLKTASSYNSPLHF; CDR3nt: TGTGCCAGCAGCTTAAAGACAGCGAGCTCCTATAATTCACCCCTCCACTTT
abundance: -; len: 13; v_gene: TRBV6-1; j_gene: TRBJ1-2; d_gene: -; CDR3aa: CASSSGQTYGYTF; CDR3nt: TGTGCCAGCAGTAGCGGACAGACCTATGGCTACACCTTC
abundance: few; len: 14; v_gene: TRBV7-6; j_gene: TRBJ2-5; d_gene: -; CDR3aa: CASSLELFQETQYF; CDR3nt: TGTGCCAGCAGCTTAGAGCTTTTTCAAGAGACCCAGTACTTC
abundance: -; len: 15; v_gene: TRBV9; j_gene: TRBJ2-5; d_gene: TRBD1; CDR3aa: CASSVGGQGGETQYF; CDR3nt: TGTGCCAGCAGCGTAGGCGGACAGGGCGGGGAGACCCAGTACTTC
abundance: few; len: 15; v_gene: TRBV5-1; j_gene: TRBJ2-7; d_gene: -; CDR3aa: CASSYPGESSYEQYF; CDR3nt: TGCGCCAGCAGCTATCCGGGGGAGAGCTCCTACGAGCAGTACTTC
abundance: few; len: 15; v_gene: TRBV20-1; j_gene: TRBJ1-2; d_gene: TRBD1; CDR3aa: CSAPRKTGGNYGYTF; CDR3nt: TGCAGTGCTCCGCGGAAGACAGGGGGGAACTATGGCTACACCTTC
abundance: many; len: 14; v_gene: TRBV6-1; j_gene: TRBJ2-7; d_gene: -; CDR3aa: CASSEAGVRYEQYF; CDR3nt: TGTGCCAGCAGTGAAGCCGGGGTTAGATACGAGCAGTACTTC
abundance: -; len: 15; v_gene: TRBV5-1; j_gene: TRBJ2-1; d_gene: -; CDR3aa: CASSLAGLPYNEQFF; CDR3nt: TGCGCCAGCAGCTTGGCAGGGCTCCCCTACAATGAGCAGTTCTTC
abundance: few; len: 13; v_gene: TRBV5-6; j_gene: TRBJ1-5; d_gene: -; CDR3aa: CASSGGDRQPQHF; CDR3nt: TGTGCCAGCAGCGGGGGGGATCGGCAGCCCCAGCATTTT
abundance: -; len: 15; v_gene: TRBV5-1; j_gene: TRBJ2-5; d_gene: -; CDR3aa: CASSLETGIGETQYF; CDR3nt: TGCGCCAGCAGCTTGGAAACAGGGATTGGCGAGACCCAGTACTTC
abundance: -; len: 13; v_gene: TRBV6-2/TRBV6-3; j_gene: TRBJ1-1; d_gene: -; CDR3aa: CASSFRADTEAFF; CDR3nt: TGTGCCAGCAGTTTCAGGGCCGACACTGAAGCTTTCTTT
abundance: few; len: 16; v_gene: TRBV23-1; j_gene: TRBJ2-2; d_gene: -; CDR3aa: CASSPYEEGDTGELFF; CDR3nt: TGCGCCAGCAGTCCCTATGAGGAGGGGGACACCGGGGAGCTGTTTTTT
abundance: -; len: 16; v_gene: TRBV5-1; j_gene: TRBJ1-3; d_gene: -; CDR3aa: CASSPLLEQGRNTIYF; CDR3nt: TGCGCCAGCTCCCCCCTGTTGGAACAGGGCAGAAACACCATATATTTT
abundance: -; len: 15; v_gene: TRBV3-2; j_gene: TRBJ1-5; d_gene: -; CDR3aa: CASSRGKGGNQPQHF; CDR3nt: TGTGCCAGCAGCCGAGGGAAGGGGGGCAATCAGCCCCAGCATTTT
abundance: many; len: 12; v_gene: TRBV30; j_gene: TRBJ1-5; d_gene: -; CDR3aa: CAWSEGSPPQHF; CDR3nt: TGTGCCTGGAGTGAGGGATCTCCGCCCCAGCATTTT
abundance: few; len: 13; v_gene: TRBV7-2; j_gene: TRBJ2-5; d_gene: -; CDR3aa: CASRPTSPETQYF; CDR3nt: TGTGCCAGCAGACCTACTAGCCCGGAGACCCAGTACTTC
abundance: -; len: 13; v_gene: TRBV5-1; j_gene: TRBJ1-6; d_gene: -; CDR3aa: CASSLAMSSPLHF; CDR3nt: TGCGCCAGCAGCTTGGCCATGTCTTCACCCCTCCACTTT
abundance: few; len: 13; v_gene: TRBV20-1; j_gene: TRBJ2-7; d_gene: TRBD1; CDR3aa: CSVFDRVQDEQYF; CDR3nt: TGCAGTGTCTTCGACAGGGTTCAGGACGAGCAGTACTTC
abundance: -; len: 13; v_gene: TRBV12-3/TRBV12-4; j_gene: TRBJ1-2; d_gene: -; CDR3aa: CASSPGGEYGYTF; CDR3nt: TGTGCCAGCAGCCCAGGCGGGGAGTATGGCTACACCTTC
abundance: -; len: 13; v_gene: TRBV29-1; j_gene: TRBJ1-4; d_gene: -; CDR3aa: CSVETGRNEKLFF; CDR3nt: TGCAGCGTTGAAACAGGGAGAAATGAAAAACTGTTTTTT
abundance: few; len: 16; v_gene: TRBV24-1; j_gene: TRBJ2-1; d_gene: TRBD2; CDR3aa: CATSDFSGGAYNEQFF; CDR3nt: TGTGCCACCAGTGATTTTTCCGGGGGGGCGTACAATGAGCAGTTCTTC
abundance: few; len: 13; v_gene: TRBV7-2; j_gene: TRBJ2-5; d_gene: -; CDR3aa: CASSFGLFETQYF; CDR3nt: TGTGCCAGCAGCTTTGGACTCTTTGAGACCCAGTACTTC
abundance: few; len: 16; v_gene: TRBV5-1; j_gene: TRBJ1-1; d_gene: TRBD1; CDR3aa: CASSLEQGAFDTEAFF; CDR3nt: TGCGCCAGCAGCTTGGAGCAGGGGGCTTTCGACACTGAAGCTTTCTTT
abundance: -; len: 15; v_gene: TRBV6-1; j_gene: TRBJ2-3; d_gene: -; CDR3aa: CASSPLSQGTDTQYF; CDR3nt: TGTGCCAGCAGTCCTCTCAGCCAGGGCACAGATACGCAGTATTTT
abundance: -; len: 15; v_gene: TRBV12-5; j_gene: TRBJ2-7; d_gene: TRBD2; CDR3aa: CASGPRTSPYSEQYF; CDR3nt: TGTGCTAGTGGTCCCCGGACTAGCCCTTATTCCGAGCAGTACTTC
abundance: -; len: 15; v_gene: TRBV4-2; j_gene: TRBJ1-4; d_gene: -; CDR3aa: CASSRDRTSNEKLFF; CDR3nt: TGTGCCAGCAGCCGCGACAGAACTTCTAATGAAAAACTGTTTTTT
abundance: many; len: 18; v_gene: TRBV7-8; j_gene: TRBJ1-6; d_gene: -; CDR3aa: CASSTTTRDSTYNSPLHF; CDR3nt: TGTGCCAGCAGCACAACTACCCGGGACTCCACCTATAATTCACCCCTCCACTTT
abundance: many; len: 15; v_gene: TRBV5-1; j_gene: TRBJ1-2; d_gene: TRBD1; CDR3aa: CASSLEQGAGYGYTF; CDR3nt: TGCGCCAGCAGCTTGGAACAGGGGGCCGGTTATGGCTACACCTTC
abundance: few; len: 17; v_gene: TRBV4-1; j_gene: TRBJ2-6; d_gene: -; CDR3aa: CASSQRGHTSGANVLTF; CDR3nt: TGCGCCAGCAGCCAGCGAGGACACACCTCTGGGGCCAACGTCCTGACTTTC
abundance: few; len: 16; v_gene: TRBV7-2; j_gene: TRBJ2-5; d_gene: -; CDR3aa: CASSQTYRGALETQYF; CDR3nt: TGTGCCAGCAGCCAAACGTATCGGGGGGCATTAGAGACCCAGTACTTC
abundance: -; len: 14; v_gene: TRBV6-2/TRBV6-3; j_gene: TRBJ1-6; d_gene: -; CDR3aa: CASSKTPRVSPLHF; CDR3nt: TGTGCCAGCAGTAAGACCCCGCGGGTATCACCCCTCCACTTT
abundance: many; len: 14; v_gene: TRBV5-1; j_gene: TRBJ2-3; d_gene: -; CDR3aa: CASSLAGATDTQYF; CDR3nt: TGCGCCAGCAGCTTGGCGGGGGCCACAGATACGCAGTATTTT
abundance: many; len: 13; v_gene: TRBV12-3/TRBV12-4; j_gene: TRBJ2-7; d_gene: -; CDR3aa: CASSWSPRGEQYF; CDR3nt: TGTGCCAGCAGTTGGAGCCCACGGGGAGAGCAGTACTTC
abundance: -; len: 13; v_gene: TRBV11-2; j_gene: TRBJ1-5; d_gene: -; CDR3aa: CASSLASNQPQHF; CDR3nt: TGTGCCAGCAGCTTAGCTAGCAATCAGCCCCAGCATTTT
abundance: -; len: 14; v_gene: TRBV10-3; j_gene: TRBJ1-1; d_gene: -; CDR3aa: CAIGAGGGQTEAFF; CDR3nt: TGTGCCATCGGGGCCGGGGGGGGCCAGACTGAAGCTTTCTTT
abundance: -; len: 12; v_gene: TRBV29-1; j_gene: TRBJ1-1; d_gene: -; CDR3aa: CSVVDSYTEAFF; CDR3nt: TGCAGCGTAGTGGACAGCTACACTGAAGCTTTCTTT
abundance: few; len: 14; v_gene: TRBV28; j_gene: TRBJ1-5; d_gene: -; CDR3aa: CASNDNRLNQPQHF; CDR3nt: TGTGCCAGCAATGATAACAGGTTAAATCAGCCCCAGCATTTT
abundance: -; len: 20; v_gene: TRBV7-7; j_gene: TRBJ2-2; d_gene: TRBD2; CDR3aa: CASSSENRLAGDANTGELFF; CDR3nt: TGTGCCAGCAGCTCCGAGAATAGGCTAGCGGGGGACGCGAACACCGGGGAGCTGTTTTTT
abundance: few; len: 12; v_gene: TRBV20-1; j_gene: TRBJ2-3; d_gene: -; CDR3aa: CSGRWGQDTQYF; CDR3nt: TGCAGTGGAAGATGGGGACAAGATACGCAGTATTTT
abundance: few; len: 14; v_gene: TRBV7-9; j_gene: TRBJ2-3; d_gene: -; CDR3aa: CASSDRPDTDTQYF; CDR3nt: TGTGCCAGCAGCGACAGGCCCGACACAGATACGCAGTATTTT
abundance: -; len: 15; v_gene: TRBV10-3; j_gene: TRBJ2-1; d_gene: -; CDR3aa: CAISEGTGTRNEQFF; CDR3nt: TGTGCCATCAGTGAGGGAACCGGGACAAGAAATGAGCAGTTCTTC
abundance: few; len: 13; v_gene: TRBV6-2/TRBV6-3; j_gene: TRBJ2-1; d_gene: TRBD1; CDR3aa: CASRGQGSDEQFF; CDR3nt: TGTGCCAGCAGGGGACAGGGATCAGATGAGCAGTTCTTC
abundance: few; len: 13; v_gene: TRBV20-1; j_gene: TRBJ1-1; d_gene: -; CDR3aa: CSAPTWGATRAFF; CDR3nt: TGCAGTGCTCCGACCTGGGGGGCCACTAGAGCTTTCTTT
abundance: -; len: 14; v_gene: TRBV28; j_gene: TRBJ1-2; d_gene: TRBD1; CDR3aa: CASESTGGAYGYTF; CDR3nt: TGTGCCAGCGAGTCTACAGGGGGCGCCTATGGCTACACCTTC
abundance: few; len: 14; v_gene: TRBV29-1; j_gene: TRBJ1-1; d_gene: TRBD1; CDR3aa: CSAGQGGYYTEAFF; CDR3nt: TGCAGCGCTGGACAGGGGGGGTATTACACTGAAGCTTTCTTT
abundance: few; len: 15; v_gene: TRBV20-1; j_gene: TRBJ1-2; d_gene: -; CDR3aa: CSARGAPTGDYGYTF; CDR3nt: TGCAGTGCTAGAGGGGCCCCAACCGGGGACTATGGCTACACCTTC
abundance: -; len: 14; v_gene: TRBV18; j_gene: TRBJ1-5; d_gene: -; CDR3aa: CASSPGLRDQPQHF; CDR3nt: TGTGCCAGCTCACCTGGGCTTCGCGATCAGCCCCAGCATTTT
abundance: once; len: 15; v_gene: TRBV7-9; j_gene: TRBJ1-5; d_gene: -; CDR3aa: CASSLDGDSNQPQHF; CDR3nt: TGTGCCAGCAGCTTAGATGGGGATAGCAATCAGCCCCAGCATTTT
abundance: few; len: 12; v_gene: TRBV6-1; j_gene: TRBJ1-4; d_gene: -; CDR3aa: CASRALREKLFF; CDR3nt: TGTGCCAGCAGAGCCCTGAGGGAAAAACTGTTTTTT
abundance: -; len: 14; v_gene: TRBV29-1; j_gene: TRBJ1-4; d_gene: TRBD1; CDR3aa: CSVETGTGPEKLFF; CDR3nt: TGCAGCGTTGAAACCGGGACAGGACCTGAAAAACTGTTTTTT
abundance: -; len: 12; v_gene: TRBV14; j_gene: TRBJ2-7; d_gene: -; CDR3aa: CASSQKLYEQYF; CDR3nt: TGTGCCAGCAGCCAGAAACTCTACGAGCAGTACTTC
abundance: few; len: 15; v_gene: TRBV20-1; j_gene: TRBJ2-3; d_gene: -; CDR3aa: CSAFDPAPGTDTQYF; CDR3nt: TGCAGTGCCTTTGACCCAGCCCCGGGCACAGATACGCAGTATTTT
abundance: -; len: 13; v_gene: TRBV20-1; j_gene: TRBJ2-1; d_gene: -; CDR3aa: CSAREDSYNEQFF; CDR3nt: TGCAGTGCTAGAGAAGACTCCTACAATGAGCAGTTCTTC
abundance: many; len: 17; v_gene: TRBV5-6; j_gene: TRBJ1-2; d_gene: -; CDR3aa: CASINQKRGRGFYGYTF; CDR3nt: TGTGCCAGCATCAACCAAAAGAGAGGGCGTGGGTTCTATGGCTACACCTTC